This T cell receptor (beta chain) was found in a study of T cell changes during pregnancy in multiple sclerosis. Germline V gives CDR1 WNHNN, CDR2 SYGVQD (reference sequence). With 0 bases removed from V and 6 bases from J, the gap between germline ends came to 11 bases. The CDR3 is made up of 14 amino acids. Assay used: immunoSEQ multiplex PCR; TCRdb lists only in-frame clones, some missing. The table records tens of thousands of clones, 90% to 95% of them present only once. The TCR was taken from a female donor with multiple sclerosis, enrolled in a pregnancy study. Material: CD4+ T cells from peripheral blood mononuclear cells, obtained in the second trimester of pregnancy. The chain carries TRBV10-1 and TRBJ1-2; D remains unclear. The CDR3 region is CASSESGEANGYTF. CDR3 nucleotide sequence: TGCGCCAGCAGTGAGTCCGGGGAGGCAAATGGCTACACCTTC.